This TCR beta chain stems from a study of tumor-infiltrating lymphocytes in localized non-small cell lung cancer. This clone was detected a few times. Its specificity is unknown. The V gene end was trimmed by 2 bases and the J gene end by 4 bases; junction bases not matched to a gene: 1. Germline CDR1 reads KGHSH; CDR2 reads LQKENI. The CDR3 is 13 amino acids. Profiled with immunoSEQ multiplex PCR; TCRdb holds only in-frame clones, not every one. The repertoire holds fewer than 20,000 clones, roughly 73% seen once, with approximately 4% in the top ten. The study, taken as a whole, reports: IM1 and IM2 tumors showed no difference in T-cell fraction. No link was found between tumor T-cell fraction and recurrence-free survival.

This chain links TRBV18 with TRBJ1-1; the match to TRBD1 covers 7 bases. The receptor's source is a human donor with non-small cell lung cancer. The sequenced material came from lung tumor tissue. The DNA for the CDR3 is TGTGCCAGCTCACCAACAGGGGTCACTGAAGCTTTCTTT. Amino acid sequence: CASSPTGVTEAFF.